Here is one T cell receptor beta chain with its context. Its antigen has not been determined. No qualities accompany the bases; no much larger clone lies one base away. TCRdb records Illumina NovaSeq 6000 as the sequencer. TCRalpha and TCRbeta cDNA libraries were built by 5'RACE with constant-segment primers, adding sample barcodes and unique molecular identifiers. RNA was extracted from every sample with Trizol reagent. Amplification of the libraries took two PCR steps, and the second step added a second sample barcode plus Illumina TruSeq adapters. Sequencing of libraries was performed on an Illumina NovaSeq with 2 x 150 bp paired-end reads. Per the original workflow: Demultiplexing of reads and collapsing into UMI-guided consensus sequences were performed with migec v1.2.7. Using mixcr v2.1.11, UMI consensuses were aligned to TRA and TRB V and J templates and then assembled into clonotypes. A clonotype was counted as expanded or contracted only when both edgeR and NoisET called the clonotype significant, with the noise models trained on biological replicates. edgeR calls used a false discovery rate-adjusted p below 0.01 and a log2 fold-change threshold of 1. PCA with hierarchical clustering of max-normalized trajectories of the 1000 most abundant clonotypes was used as exploratory dynamics analysis. Each responding clone was given a CD4 or CD8 phenotype based on the CD4+ and CD8+ repertoires, which had been sequenced separately. The public reads were quality trimmed at Q25 with fastp and then assembled into clones with MiXCR by TCRdb, keeping productive beta chains. All rows with the same CDR3 protein become a single entry with the most common DNA and genes. These V and J calls originate from TCRdb's pipeline instead of the authors' own analysis. This sample has 300,000 to 350,000 distinct CDR3 sequences in its table, and approximately 19% of those were observed once. 21% of the sample belongs to the ten largest clones.

The sample originates from a study of T-cell memory formation after mild COVID-19 (dated by TCRdb to the early 2020s). Looking at the study overall: Most TCR sequence clusters were specific to one of the two donors. Longitudinal TCRalpha and TCRbeta repertoire sequencing tracked T-cell clones expanding and contracting after mild COVID-19 in a couple of donors. The cohort was made up of two young adult volunteers, one female and one male, who were previously healthy.

General conclusions and limits of the study: The study included only a couple of mild cases, and larger cohorts that include severe cases with pre-infection samples were judged to be necessary. Clones that contracted from day 15 to 85 showed balanced CD4/CD8 phenotypes, whereas a second wave of clones that expanded from day 15 to 37 leaned towards CD4+. SARS-CoV-2 specificity was not confirmed for the second-wave clones peaking on day 37. Some responding clones were detected in pre-infection memory, suggesting pre-existing cross-reactive memory T cells joined the SARS-CoV-2 response. Contracting CD4+ clones appeared mostly in the CM and EM memory subsets, whereas CD8+ clones were enriched in EMRA.

Ficoll-Paque density gradient centrifugation was used to isolate PBMCs. Sequenced input: PBMCs or a T cell subset sorted from them (not recorded which). This clonotype was obtained from a man aged 18 to 30 who had mild COVID-19 (a few samples of this study predate the infection). The sample titles of this study are shuffled in the database, so cell type and time point are left out; the donor was told from shared clones.

CDR3 region: CASSSTGTILEAFF. The nucleotide sequence is TGCGCCAGCAGCTCCACCGGGACAATTCTTGAAGCTTTCTTT. The V and J genes are TRBV5-1 and TRBJ1-1; a tentative D call is TRBD1 (6 bases match). V is cut by 3 bases and J by 7 bases, and the space between the germline ends is 16 bases. The germline V gene encodes CDR1 SGHRS and CDR2 YFSETQ. There are 14 amino acids in the CDR3, from cysteine to phenylalanine inclusive. The only DNA kept is the CDR3, 42 bases in frame from the first base. Outside the CDR3, residues come from the reference TRBV5-1 and TRBJ1-1 proteins, so the full variable domain is: KAGVTQTPRYLIKTRGQQVTLSCSPISGHRSVSWYQQTPGQGLQFLFEYFSETQRNKGNFPGRFSGRQFSNSRSEMNVSTLELGDSALYLCASSSTGTILEAFFGQGTRLTVV.